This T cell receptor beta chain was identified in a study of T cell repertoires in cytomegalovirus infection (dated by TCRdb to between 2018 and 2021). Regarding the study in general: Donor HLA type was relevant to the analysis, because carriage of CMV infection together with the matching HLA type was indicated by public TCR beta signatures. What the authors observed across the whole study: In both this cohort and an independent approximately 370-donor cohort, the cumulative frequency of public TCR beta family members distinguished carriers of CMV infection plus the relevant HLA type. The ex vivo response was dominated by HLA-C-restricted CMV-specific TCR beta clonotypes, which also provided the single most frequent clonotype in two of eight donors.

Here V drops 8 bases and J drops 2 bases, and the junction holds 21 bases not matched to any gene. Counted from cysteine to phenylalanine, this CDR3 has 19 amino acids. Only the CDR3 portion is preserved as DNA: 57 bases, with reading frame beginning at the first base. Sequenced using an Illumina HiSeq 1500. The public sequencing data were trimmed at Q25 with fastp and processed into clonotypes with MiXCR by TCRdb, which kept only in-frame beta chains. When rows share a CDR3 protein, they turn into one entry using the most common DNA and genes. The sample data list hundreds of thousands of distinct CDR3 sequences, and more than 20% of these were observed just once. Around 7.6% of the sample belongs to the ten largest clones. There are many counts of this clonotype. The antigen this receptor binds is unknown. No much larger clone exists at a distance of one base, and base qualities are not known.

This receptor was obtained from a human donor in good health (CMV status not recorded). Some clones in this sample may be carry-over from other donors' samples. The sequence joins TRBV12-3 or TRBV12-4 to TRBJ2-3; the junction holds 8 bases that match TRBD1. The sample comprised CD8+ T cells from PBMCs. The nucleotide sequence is TGTGCCAGCCCCCCTGCACCCCCATCGGGACAGGAGTTCACAGATACGCAGTATTTT. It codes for CASPPAPPSGQEFTDTQYF.